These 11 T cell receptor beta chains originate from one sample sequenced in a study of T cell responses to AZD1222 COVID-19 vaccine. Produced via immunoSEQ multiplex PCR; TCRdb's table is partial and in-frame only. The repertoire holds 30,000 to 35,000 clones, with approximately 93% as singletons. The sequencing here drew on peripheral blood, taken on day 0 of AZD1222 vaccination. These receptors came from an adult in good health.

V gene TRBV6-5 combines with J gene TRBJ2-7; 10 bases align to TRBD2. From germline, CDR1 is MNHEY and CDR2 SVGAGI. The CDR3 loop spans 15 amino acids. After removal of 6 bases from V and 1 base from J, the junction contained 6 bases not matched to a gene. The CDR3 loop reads CASSGLAVTSYEQYF. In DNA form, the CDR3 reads TGTGCCAGCAGCGGACTAGCGGTGACTTCCTACGAGCAGTACTTC.

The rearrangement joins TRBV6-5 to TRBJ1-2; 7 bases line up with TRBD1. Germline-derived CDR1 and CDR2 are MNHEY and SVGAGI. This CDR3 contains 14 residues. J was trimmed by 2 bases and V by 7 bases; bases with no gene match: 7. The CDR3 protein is CASKGAGGNYGYTF. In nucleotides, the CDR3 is TGTGCCAGCAAGGGGGCAGGCGGCAACTATGGCTACACCTTC.

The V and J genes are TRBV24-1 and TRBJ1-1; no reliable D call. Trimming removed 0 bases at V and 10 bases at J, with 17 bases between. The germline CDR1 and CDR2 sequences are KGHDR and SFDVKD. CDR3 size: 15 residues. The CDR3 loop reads CATSDLCYRGRPAFF. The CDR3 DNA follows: TGTGCCACCAGTGATTTGTGTTATCGAGGGAGGCCAGCTTTCTTT.

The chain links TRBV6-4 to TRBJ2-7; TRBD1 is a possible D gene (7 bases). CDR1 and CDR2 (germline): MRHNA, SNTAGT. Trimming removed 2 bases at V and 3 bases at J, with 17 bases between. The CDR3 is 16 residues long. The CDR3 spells CASSDHSYRGGYEQYF. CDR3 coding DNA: TGTGCCAGCAGTGACCACTCGTACAGGGGAGGCTACGAGCAGTACTTC.

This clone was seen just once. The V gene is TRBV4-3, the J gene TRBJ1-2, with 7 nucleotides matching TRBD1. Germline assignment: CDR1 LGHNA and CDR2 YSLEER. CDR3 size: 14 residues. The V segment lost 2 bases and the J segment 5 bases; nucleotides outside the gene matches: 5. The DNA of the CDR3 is TGCGCCAGCAGCCAACAGGGGGTAGGGTATGGCTACACCTTC. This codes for CASSQQGVGYGYTF.

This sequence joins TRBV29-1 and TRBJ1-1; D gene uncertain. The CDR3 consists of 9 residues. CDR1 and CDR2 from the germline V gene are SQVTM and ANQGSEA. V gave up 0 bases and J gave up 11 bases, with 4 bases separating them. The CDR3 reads CSVEDGAFF. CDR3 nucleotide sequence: TGCAGCGTTGAAGATGGGGCTTTCTTT.

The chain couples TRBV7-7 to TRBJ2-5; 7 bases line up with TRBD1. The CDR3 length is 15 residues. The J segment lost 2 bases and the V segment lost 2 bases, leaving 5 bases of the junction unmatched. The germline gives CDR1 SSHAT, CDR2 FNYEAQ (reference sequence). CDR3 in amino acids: CASSLSWGQQETQYF. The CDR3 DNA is TGTGCCAGCAGCTTAAGCTGGGGACAGCAAGAGACCCAGTACTTC.

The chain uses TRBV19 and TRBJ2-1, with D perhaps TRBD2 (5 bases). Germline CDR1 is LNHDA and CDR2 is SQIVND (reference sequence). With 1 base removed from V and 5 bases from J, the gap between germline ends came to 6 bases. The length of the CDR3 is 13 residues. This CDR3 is CASSIGTDNEQFF. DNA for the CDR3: TGTGCCAGTAGTATAGGGACTGACAATGAGCAGTTCTTC. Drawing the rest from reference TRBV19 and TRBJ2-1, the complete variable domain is DGGITQSPKYLFRKEGQNVTLSCEQNLNHDAMYWYRQDPGQGLRLIYYSQIVNDFQKGDIAEGYSVSREKKESFPLTVTSAQKNPTAFYLCASSIGTDNEQFFGPGTRLTVL.

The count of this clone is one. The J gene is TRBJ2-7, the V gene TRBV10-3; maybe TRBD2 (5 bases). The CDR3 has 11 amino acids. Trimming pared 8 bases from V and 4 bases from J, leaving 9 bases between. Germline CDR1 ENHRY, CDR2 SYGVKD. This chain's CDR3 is CAIGGGYEQYF. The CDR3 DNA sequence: TGTGCCATCGGAGGCGGTTACGAGCAGTACTTC.

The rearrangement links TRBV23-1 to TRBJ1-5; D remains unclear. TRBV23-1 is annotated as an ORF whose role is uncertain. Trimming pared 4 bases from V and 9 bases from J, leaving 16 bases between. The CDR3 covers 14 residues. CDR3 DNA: TGCGCCAGCAGTCTACCCAGACGGGATGGGCCCCAGCATTTT. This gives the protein CASSLPRRDGPQHF.

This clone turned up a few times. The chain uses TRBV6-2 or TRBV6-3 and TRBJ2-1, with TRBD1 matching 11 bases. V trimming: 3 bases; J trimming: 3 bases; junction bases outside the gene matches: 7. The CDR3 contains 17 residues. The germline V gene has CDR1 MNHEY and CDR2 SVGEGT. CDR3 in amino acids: CASSYIPGTGGYNEQFF. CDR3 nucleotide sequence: TGTGCCAGCAGTTATATCCCCGGGACAGGGGGCTACAATGAGCAGTTCTTC.